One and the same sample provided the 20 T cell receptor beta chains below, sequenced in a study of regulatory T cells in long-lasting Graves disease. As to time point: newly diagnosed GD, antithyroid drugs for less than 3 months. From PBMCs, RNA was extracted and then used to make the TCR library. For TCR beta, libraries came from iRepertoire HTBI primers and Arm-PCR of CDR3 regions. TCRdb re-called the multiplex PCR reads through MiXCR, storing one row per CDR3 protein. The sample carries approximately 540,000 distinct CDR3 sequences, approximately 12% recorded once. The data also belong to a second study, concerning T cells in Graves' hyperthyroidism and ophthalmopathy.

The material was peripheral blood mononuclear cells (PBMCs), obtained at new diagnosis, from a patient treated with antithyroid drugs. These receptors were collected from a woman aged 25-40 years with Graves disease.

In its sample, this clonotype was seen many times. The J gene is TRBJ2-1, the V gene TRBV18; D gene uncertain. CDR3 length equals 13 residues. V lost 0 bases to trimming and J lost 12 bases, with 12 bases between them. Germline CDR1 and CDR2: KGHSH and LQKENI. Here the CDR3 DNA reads TGTGCCAGCTCACCACCGGCGCAAGCCCGGCAGTTCTTC. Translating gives CASSPPAQARQFF. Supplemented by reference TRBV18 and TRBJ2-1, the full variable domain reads NAGVMQNPRHLVRRRGQEARLRCSPMKGHSHVYWYRQLPEEGLKFMVYLQKENIIDESGMPKERFSAEFPKEGPSILRIQQVVRGDSAAYFCASSPPAQARQFFGPGTRLTVL.

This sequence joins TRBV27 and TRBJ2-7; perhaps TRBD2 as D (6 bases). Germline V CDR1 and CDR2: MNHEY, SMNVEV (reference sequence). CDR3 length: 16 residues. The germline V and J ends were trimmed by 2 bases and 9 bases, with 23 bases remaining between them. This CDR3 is CASSLNLGSLSGGQYF. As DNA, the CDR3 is TGTGCCAGCAGTTTAAACCTAGGGTCACTATCCGGGGGGCAGTACTTC.

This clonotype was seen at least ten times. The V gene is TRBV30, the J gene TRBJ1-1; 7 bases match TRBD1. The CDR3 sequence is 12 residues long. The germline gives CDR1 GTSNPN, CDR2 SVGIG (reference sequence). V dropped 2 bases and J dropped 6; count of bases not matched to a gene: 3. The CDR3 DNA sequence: TGTGCCTGGAGTCGACAGGGCCCTGAAGCTTTCTTT. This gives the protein CAWSRQGPEAFF.

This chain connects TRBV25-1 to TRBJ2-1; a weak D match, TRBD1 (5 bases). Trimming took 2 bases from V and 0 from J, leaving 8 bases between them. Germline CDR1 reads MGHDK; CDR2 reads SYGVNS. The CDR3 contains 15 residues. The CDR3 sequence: CASSEDSSSYNEQFF. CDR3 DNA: TGTGCCAGCAGTGAAGACAGCAGCTCCTACAATGAGCAGTTCTTC.

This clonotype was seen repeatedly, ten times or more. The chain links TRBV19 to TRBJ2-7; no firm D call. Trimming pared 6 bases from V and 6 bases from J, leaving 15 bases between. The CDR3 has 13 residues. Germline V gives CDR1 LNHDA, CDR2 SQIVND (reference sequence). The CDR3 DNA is TGTGCCAGTAGAAATCGAGAGAGAGGCGAGCAGTACTTC. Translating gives CASRNRERGEQYF.

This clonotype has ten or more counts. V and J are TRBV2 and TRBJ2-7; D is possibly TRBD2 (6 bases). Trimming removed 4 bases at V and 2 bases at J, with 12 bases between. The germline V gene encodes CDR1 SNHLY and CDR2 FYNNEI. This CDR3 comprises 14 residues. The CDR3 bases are TGTGCCAGCAGTGTCCGCGGGGCGGCCTACGAGCAGTACTTC. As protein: CASSVRGAAYEQYF.

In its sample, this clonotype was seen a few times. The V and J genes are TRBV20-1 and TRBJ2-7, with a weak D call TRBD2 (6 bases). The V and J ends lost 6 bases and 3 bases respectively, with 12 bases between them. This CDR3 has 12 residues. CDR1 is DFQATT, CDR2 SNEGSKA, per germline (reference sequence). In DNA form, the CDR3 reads TGCAGTGCGAGGGGAGCGGGCTACGAGCAGTACTTC. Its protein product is CSARGAGYEQYF.

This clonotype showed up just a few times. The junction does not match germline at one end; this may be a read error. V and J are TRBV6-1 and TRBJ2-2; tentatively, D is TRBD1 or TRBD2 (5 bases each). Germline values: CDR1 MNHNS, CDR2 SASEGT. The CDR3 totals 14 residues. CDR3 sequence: CTSSRGQNTGELFF. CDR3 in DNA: TGTACCAGCTCCCGGGGCCAGAACACCGGGGAGCTGTTTTTT.

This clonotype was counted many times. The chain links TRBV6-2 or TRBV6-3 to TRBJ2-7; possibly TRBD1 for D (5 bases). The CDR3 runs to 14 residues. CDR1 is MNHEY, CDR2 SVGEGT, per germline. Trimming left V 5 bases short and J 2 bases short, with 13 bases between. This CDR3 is CASSDDSYTYEQYF. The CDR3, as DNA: TGTGCCAGCAGTGACGACAGTTACACCTACGAGCAGTACTTC.

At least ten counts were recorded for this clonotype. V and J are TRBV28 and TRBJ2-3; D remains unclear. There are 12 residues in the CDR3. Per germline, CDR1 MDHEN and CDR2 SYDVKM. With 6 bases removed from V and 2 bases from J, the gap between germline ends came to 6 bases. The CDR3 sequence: CASSYPTDTQYF. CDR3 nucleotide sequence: TGTGCCAGCAGCTACCCCACAGATACGCAGTATTTT.

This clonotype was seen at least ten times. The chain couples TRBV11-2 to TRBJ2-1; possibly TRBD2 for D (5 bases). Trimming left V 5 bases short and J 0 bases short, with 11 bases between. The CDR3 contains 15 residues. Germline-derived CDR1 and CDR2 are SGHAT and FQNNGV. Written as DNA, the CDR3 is TGTGCCAGCAGCCGTAGCGCTGACTCCTACAATGAGCAGTTCTTC. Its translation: CASSRSADSYNEQFF.

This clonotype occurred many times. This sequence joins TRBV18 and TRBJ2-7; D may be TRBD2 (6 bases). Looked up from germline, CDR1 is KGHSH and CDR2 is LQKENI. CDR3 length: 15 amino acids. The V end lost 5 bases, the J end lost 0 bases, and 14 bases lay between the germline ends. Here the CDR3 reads CASSSGEAVSYEQYF. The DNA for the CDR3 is TGTGCCAGCTCATCGGGAGAGGCCGTCTCCTACGAGCAGTACTTC.

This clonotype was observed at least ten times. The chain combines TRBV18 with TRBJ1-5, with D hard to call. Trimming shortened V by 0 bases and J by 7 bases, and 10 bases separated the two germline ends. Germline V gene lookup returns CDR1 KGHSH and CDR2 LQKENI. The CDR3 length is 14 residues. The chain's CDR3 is CASSPPGFWQPQHF. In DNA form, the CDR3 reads TGTGCCAGCTCACCACCAGGGTTTTGGCAGCCCCAGCATTTT.

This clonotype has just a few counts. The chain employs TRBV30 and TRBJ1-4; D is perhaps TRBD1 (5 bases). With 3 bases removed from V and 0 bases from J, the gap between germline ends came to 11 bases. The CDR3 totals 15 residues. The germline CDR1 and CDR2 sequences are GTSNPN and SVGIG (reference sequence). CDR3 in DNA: TGTGCCTGGAGGGGCGTGGGGGCAACTAATGAAAAACTGTTTTTT. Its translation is CAWRGVGATNEKLFF.

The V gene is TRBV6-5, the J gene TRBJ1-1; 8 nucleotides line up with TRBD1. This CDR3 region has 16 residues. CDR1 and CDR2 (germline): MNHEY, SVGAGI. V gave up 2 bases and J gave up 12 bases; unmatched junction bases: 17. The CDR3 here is CASSYGISGTGLFTFF. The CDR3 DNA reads TGTGCCAGCAGTTACGGAATATCCGGGACAGGCCTTTTTACTTTCTTT.

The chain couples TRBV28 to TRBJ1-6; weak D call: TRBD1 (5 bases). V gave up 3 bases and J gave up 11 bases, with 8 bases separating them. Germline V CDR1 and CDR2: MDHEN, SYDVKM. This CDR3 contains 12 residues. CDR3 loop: CASSLSRAPLHF. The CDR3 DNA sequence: TGTGCCAGCAGTTTGAGCAGGGCACCCCTCCACTTT.

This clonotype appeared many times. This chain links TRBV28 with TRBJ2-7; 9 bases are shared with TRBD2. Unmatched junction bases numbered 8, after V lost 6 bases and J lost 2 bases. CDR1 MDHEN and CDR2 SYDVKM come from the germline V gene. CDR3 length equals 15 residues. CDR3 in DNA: TGTGCCAGCAGACGATCGACTAGCGGTACCTACGAGCAGTACTTC. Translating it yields CASRRSTSGTYEQYF. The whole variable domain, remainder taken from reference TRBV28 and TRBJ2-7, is DVKVTQSSRYLVKRTGEKVFLECVQDMDHENMFWYRQDPGLGLRLIYFSYDVKMKEKGDIPEGYSVSREKKERFSLILESASTNQTSMYLCASRRSTSGTYEQYFGPGTRLTVT.

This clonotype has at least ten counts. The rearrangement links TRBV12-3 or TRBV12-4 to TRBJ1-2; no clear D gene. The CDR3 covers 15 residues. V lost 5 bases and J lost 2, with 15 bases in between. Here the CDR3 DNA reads TGTGCCAGCAGTGCCGACCCAGGTGTCAACTATGGCTACACCTTC. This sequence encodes CASSADPGVNYGYTF.

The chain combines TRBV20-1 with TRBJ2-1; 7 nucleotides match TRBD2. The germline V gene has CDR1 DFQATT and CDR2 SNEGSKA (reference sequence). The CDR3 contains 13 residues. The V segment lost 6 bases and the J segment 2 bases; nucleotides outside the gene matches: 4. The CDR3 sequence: CSARESPYNEQFF. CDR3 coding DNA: TGCAGTGCGCGGGAGTCCCCCTACAATGAGCAGTTCTTC.

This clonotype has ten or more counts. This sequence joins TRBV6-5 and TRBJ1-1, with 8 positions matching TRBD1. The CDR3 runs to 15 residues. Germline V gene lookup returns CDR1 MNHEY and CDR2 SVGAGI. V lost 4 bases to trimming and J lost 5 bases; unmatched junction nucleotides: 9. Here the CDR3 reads CASSLSQGARTEAFF. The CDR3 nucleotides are TGTGCCAGCAGTTTATCCCAGGGGGCGCGGACTGAAGCTTTCTTT.